The sequence of this T cell receptor beta chain was determined in a study of T cells in Graves' hyperthyroidism and ophthalmopathy. Stable Graves' hyperthyroidism meant no ophthalmopathy progression within 18 months. Any patient presenting with uncontrolled infection, other autoimmune disease, pregnancy or lactation was left out. The study based diagnoses on clinical symptoms, serum thyroxine and TRAb, thyroid ultrasound and orbital computed tomography. Researchers took RNA transcripts and amplified the TCR beta CDR3 regions from them. A set of HTBI primers served as the primers for a first-round RT-PCR of the TCR CDR3. TCRdb re-derived calls from the multiplex PCR reads in MiXCR, one entry per CDR3 protein. The data contain about 500,000 distinct CDR3 sequences, about a sixth of them singletons. This clonotype was recorded many times. What it binds is not known. Study-level points and caveats: Stable hyperthyroidism and ophthalmopathy were separated using 13 V-J signatures.

V was shortened by 8 bases and J by 2 bases, with 16 bases between the two germline ends. Germline V gene sequence: CDR1 MNHNS, CDR2 SASEGT. CDR3 length equals 15 residues. The rearrangement links TRBV6-1 to TRBJ1-5; D may be TRBD1 (6 bases). The sequenced material came from blood. This TCR was sampled from a woman under 30 with Graves' hyperthyroidism. The CDR3 coding sequence is TGTGCCAGCTCGAGGACAGTTTCAGGCAATCAGCCCCAGCATTTT. Protein: CASSRTVSGNQPQHF.